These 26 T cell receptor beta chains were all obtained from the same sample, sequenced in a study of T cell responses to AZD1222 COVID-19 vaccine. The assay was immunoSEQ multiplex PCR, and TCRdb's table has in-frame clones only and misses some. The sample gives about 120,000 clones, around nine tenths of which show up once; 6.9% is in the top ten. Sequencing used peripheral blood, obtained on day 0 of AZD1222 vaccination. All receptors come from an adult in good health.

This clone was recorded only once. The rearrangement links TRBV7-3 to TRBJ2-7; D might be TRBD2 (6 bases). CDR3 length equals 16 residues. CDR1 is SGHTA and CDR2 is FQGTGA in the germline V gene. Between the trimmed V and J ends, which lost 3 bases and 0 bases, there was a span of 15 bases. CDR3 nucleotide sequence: TGTGCCAGCAGCTTCCGTGGAGGCGGGGACTCCTACGAGCAGTACTTC. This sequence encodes CASSFRGGGDSYEQYF.

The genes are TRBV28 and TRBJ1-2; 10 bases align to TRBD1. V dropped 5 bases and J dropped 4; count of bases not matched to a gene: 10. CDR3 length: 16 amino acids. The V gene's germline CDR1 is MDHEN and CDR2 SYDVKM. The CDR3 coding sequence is TGTGCCAGCAGTGCCATGGGGGGACAGGGGAGCTATGGCTACACCTTC. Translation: CASSAMGGQGSYGYTF.

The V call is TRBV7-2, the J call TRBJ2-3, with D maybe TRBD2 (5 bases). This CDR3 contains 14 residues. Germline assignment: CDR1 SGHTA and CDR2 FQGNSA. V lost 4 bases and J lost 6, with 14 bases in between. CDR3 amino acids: CASSSSSGLDTQYF. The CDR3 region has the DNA TGTGCCAGCAGCTCCTCCTCGGGGTTGGATACGCAGTATTTT.

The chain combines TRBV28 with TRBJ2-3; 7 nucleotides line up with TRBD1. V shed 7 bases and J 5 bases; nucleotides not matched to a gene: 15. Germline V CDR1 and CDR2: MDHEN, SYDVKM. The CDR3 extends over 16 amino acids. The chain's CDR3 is CASIKGQSRSGDTQYF. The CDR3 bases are TGTGCCAGCATCAAGGGACAGTCGCGCTCCGGAGATACGCAGTATTTT.

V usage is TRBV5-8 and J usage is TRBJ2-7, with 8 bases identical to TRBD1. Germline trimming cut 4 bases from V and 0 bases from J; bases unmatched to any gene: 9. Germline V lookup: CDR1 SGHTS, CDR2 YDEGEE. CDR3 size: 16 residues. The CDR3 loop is CASSRGPGQASYEQYF. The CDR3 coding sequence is TGTGCCAGCAGCAGGGGGCCGGGACAGGCCTCCTACGAGCAGTACTTC.

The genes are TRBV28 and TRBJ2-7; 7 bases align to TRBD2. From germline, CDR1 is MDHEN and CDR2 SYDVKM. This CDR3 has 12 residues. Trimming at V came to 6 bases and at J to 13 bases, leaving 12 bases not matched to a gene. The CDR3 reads CASSSGLRIFYF. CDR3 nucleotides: TGTGCCAGCAGCTCGGGACTACGTATATTTTACTTC.

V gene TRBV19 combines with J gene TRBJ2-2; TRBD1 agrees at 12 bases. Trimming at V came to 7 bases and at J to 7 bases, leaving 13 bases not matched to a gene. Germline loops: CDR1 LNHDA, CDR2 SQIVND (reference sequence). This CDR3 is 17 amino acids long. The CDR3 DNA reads TGTGCCAGTAACCCACGGGGGACAGGGGGCTCTGACGGGGAGCTGTTTTTT. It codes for CASNPRGTGGSDGELFF.

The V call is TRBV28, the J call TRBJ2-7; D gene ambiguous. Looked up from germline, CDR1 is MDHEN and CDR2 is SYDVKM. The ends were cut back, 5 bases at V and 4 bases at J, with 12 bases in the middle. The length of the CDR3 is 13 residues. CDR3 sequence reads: CASSARVTYEQYF. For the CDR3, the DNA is TGTGCCAGCAGTGCCCGGGTTACTTACGAGCAGTACTTC.

The CDR3 sequence: CASSRGQGATAFF. The CDR3 coding sequence is TGTGCCAGCAGTCGGGGACAGGGGGCAACAGCTTTCTTT. V and J are TRBV12-3 or TRBV12-4 and TRBJ1-1; 12 positions match TRBD1. The CDR3 totals 13 residues. V trimming: 5 bases; J trimming: 10 bases; junction bases outside the gene matches: 5.

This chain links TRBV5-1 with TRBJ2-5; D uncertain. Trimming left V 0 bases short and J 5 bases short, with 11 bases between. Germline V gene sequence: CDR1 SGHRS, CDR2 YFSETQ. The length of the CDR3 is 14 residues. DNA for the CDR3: TGCGCCAGCAGCTTGGCCCCGGGTGGGGAGACCCAGTACTTC. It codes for CASSLAPGGETQYF.

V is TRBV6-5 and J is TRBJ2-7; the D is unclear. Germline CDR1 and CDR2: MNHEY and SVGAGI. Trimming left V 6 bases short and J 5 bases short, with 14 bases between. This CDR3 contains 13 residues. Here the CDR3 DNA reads TGTGCCAGCAGACTCCTTTCGGGTAACGAGCAGTACTTC. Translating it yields CASRLLSGNEQYF.

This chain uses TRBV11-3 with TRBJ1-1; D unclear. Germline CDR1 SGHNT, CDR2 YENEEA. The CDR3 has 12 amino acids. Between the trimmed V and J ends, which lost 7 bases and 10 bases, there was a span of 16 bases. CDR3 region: CASITILGPAFF. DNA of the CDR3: TGTGCCAGCATTACTATTCTAGGTCCAGCTTTCTTT.

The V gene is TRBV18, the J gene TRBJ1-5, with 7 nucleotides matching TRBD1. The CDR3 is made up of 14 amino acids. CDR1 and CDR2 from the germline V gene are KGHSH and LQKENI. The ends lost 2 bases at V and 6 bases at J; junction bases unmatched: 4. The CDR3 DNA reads TGTGCCAGCTCACCATTTGACAGGGTTCAGCCCCAGCATTTT. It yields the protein CASSPFDRVQPQHF. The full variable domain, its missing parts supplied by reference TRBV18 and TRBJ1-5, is NAGVMQNPRHLVRRRGQEARLRCSPMKGHSHVYWYRQLPEEGLKFMVYLQKENIIDESGMPKERFSAEFPKEGPSILRIQQVVRGDSAAYFCASSPFDRVQPQHFGDGTRLSIL.

The CDR3 spells CASSTNRATNEKLFF. In DNA, the CDR3 is TGTGCCAGCAGCACAAACAGGGCAACTAATGAAAAACTGTTTTTT. V and J are TRBV7-2 and TRBJ1-4, with D perhaps matching TRBD1 (6 bases). The CDR3 has 15 residues. The ends were cut back, 5 bases at V and 0 bases at J, with 10 bases in the middle. Germline V gene lookup returns CDR1 SGHTA and CDR2 FQGNSA.

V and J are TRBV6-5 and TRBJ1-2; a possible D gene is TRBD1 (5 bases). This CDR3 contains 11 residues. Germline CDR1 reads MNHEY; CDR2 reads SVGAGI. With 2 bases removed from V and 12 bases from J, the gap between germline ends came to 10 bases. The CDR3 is CASSYQGGHTF. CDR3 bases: TGTGCCAGCAGTTACCAGGGAGGTCACACCTTC.

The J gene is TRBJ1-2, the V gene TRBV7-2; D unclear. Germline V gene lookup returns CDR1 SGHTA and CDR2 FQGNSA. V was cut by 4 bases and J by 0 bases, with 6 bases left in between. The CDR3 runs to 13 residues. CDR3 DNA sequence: TGTGCCAGCAGCTCATATACTAACTATGGCTACACCTTC. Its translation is CASSSYTNYGYTF.

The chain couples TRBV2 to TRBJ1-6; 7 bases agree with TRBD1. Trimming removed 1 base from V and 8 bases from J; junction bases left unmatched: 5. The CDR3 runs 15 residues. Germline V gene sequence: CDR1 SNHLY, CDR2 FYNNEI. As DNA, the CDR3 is TGTGCCAGCAGTGAAGGACAGGGCCTCCATTCACCCCTCCACTTT. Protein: CASSEGQGLHSPLHF.

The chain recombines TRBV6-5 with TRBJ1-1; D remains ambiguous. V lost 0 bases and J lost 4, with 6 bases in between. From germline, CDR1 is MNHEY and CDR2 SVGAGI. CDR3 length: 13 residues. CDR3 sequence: CASSYSGGTEAFF. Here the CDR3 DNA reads TGTGCCAGCAGTTACTCAGGTGGCACTGAAGCTTTCTTT.

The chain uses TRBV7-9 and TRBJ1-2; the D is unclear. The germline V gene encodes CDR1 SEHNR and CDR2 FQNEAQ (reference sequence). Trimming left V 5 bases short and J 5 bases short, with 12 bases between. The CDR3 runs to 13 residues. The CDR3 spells CASSPLPSYGYTF. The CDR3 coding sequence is TGTGCCAGCAGCCCTTTGCCTAGTTATGGCTACACCTTC.

CDR3 sequence (DNA): TGTGCCAGCGGGACTGCGGGGTTCGGAAAACTGTTTTTT. Translated, it gives CASGTAGFGKLFF. The chain couples TRBV7-2 to TRBJ1-4, with D perhaps matching TRBD1 (5 bases). Trimming took 8 bases from V and 10 from J, leaving 17 bases between them. Germline loops: CDR1 SGHTA, CDR2 FQGNSA. CDR3 length equals 13 residues. The full variable domain, in which reference TRBV7-2 and TRBJ1-4 provide the parts outside the CDR3, is GAGVSQSPSNKVTEKGKDVELRCDPISGHTALYWYRQSLGQGLEFLIYFQGNSAPDKSGLPSDRFSAERTGGSVSTLTIQRTQQEDSAVYLCASGTAGFGKLFFGSGTQLSVL.

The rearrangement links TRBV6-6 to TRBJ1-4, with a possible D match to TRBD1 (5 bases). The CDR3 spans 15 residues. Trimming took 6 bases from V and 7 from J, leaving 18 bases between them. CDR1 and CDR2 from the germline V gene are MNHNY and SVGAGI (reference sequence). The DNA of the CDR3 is TGTGCCAGCAGCCCCGACGGGACCAGCGGTGAAAAACTGTTTTTT. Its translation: CASSPDGTSGEKLFF.

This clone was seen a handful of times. CDR3 DNA sequence: TGCGCCAGCAGCCCAGGGGTTGAGCAGTACTTC. Its protein product is CASSPGVEQYF. The V call is TRBV5-1, the J call TRBJ2-7; a weak D match, TRBD1 (6 bases). Germline V gene lookup returns CDR1 SGHRS and CDR2 YFSETQ. The length of the CDR3 is 11 residues. Trimming took 4 bases from V and 7 from J, leaving 9 bases between them.

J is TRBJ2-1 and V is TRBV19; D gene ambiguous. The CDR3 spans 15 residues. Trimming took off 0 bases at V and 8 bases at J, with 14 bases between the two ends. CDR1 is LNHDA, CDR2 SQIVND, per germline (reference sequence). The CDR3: CASSIDSGSIDEQFF. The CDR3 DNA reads TGTGCCAGTAGTATAGATTCGGGTTCAATCGATGAGCAGTTCTTC.

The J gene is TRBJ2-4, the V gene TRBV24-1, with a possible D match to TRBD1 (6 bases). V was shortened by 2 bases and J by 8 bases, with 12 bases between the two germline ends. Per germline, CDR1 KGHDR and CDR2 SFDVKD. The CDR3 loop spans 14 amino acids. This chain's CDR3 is CATSDSRSGDIQYF. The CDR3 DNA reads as TGTGCCACCAGTGATTCCCGTTCAGGGGACATTCAGTACTTC.

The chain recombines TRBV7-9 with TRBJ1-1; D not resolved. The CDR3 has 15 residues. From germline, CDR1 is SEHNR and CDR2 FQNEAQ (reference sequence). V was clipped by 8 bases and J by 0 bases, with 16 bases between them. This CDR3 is CASCLGRAVNTEAFF. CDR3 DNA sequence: TGTGCCAGCTGTCTCGGACGGGCGGTGAACACTGAAGCTTTCTTT. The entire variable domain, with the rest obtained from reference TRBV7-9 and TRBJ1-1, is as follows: DTGVSQNPRHKITKRGQNVTFRCDPISEHNRLYWYRQTLGQGPEFLTYFQNEAQLEKSRLLSDRFSAERPKGSFSTLEIQRTEQGDSAMYLCASCLGRAVNTEAFFGQGTRLTVV.

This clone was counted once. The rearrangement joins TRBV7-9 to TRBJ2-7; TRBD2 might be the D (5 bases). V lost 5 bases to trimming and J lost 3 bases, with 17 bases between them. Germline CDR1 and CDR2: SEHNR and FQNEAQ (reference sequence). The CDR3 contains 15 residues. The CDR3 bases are TGTGCCAGCAGCCCTCGGACTGACGTCTACTACGAGCAGTACTTC. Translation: CASSPRTDVYYEQYF.